The 21 T cell receptor beta chains presented below share a single source sample, sequenced in a study of blood T cell repertoires in COVID-19. TCRdb's copy holds only in-frame clones and misses some; the assay was immunoSEQ multiplex PCR. This table has about 270,000 clones, 88% appearing once. Sequenced: PBMCs or T cells enriched from blood (not recorded which). All receptors derive from a woman between 45 and 60 years old who had recovered from COVID-19.

V and J are TRBV18 and TRBJ1-1; 9 bases agree with TRBD1. The germline V gene has CDR1 KGHSH and CDR2 LQKENI. This CDR3 contains 17 residues. The V and J ends lost 3 bases and 3 bases, in that order; junction bases with no gene match: 11. Written as DNA, the CDR3 is TGTGCCAGCTCACCTCTAACAGGGGGCGTGCGGGACACTGAAGCTTTCTTT. It yields the protein CASSPLTGGVRDTEAFF.

The V and J genes are TRBV2 and TRBJ1-5; TRBD1 matches 7 bases. There are 14 residues in the CDR3. Germline CDR1 reads SNHLY; CDR2 reads FYNNEI. V lost 4 bases and J lost 4; bases outside the gene matches: 4. The CDR3 sequence is CASSVRDRNQPQHF. The CDR3 coding sequence is TGTGCCAGCAGTGTCCGGGACAGAAATCAGCCCCAGCATTTT.

This clone was seen many times. The J gene is TRBJ1-1, the V gene TRBV5-1; TRBD1 agrees at 7 bases. Germline CDR1 SGHRS, CDR2 YFSETQ. The CDR3 covers 14 residues. V gave up 4 bases and J gave up 3 bases; unmatched junction bases: 6. CDR3 region: CASSKLGTDTEAFF. The CDR3 DNA sequence: TGCGCCAGCAGCAAGCTCGGGACAGACACTGAAGCTTTCTTT. Combining the CDR3 with reference TRBV5-1 and TRBJ1-1 gives the whole variable domain KAGVTQTPRYLIKTRGQQVTLSCSPISGHRSVSWYQQTPGQGLQFLFEYFSETQRNKGNFPGRFSGRQFSNSRSEMNVSTLELGDSALYLCASSKLGTDTEAFFGQGTRLTVV.

This clone showed up just once. The V call is TRBV29-1, the J call TRBJ2-3; 14 positions match TRBD2. Losses at the gene ends were 7 bases for V and 4 bases for J; bases not matched to a gene: 7. The germline V gene encodes CDR1 SQVTM and CDR2 ANQGSEA. This CDR3 has 15 amino acids. Written as DNA, the CDR3 is TGCAGCGCCGGGACTAGCGGGAGTCAGGCAGATACGCAGTATTTT. Its protein product is CSAGTSGSQADTQYF.

This clone was detected only a few times. The chain carries TRBV29-1 and TRBJ2-2; TRBD1 is a possible D gene (5 bases). Trimming pared 3 bases from V and 0 bases from J, leaving 5 bases between. This CDR3 has 13 amino acids. Germline CDR1 is SQVTM and CDR2 is ANQGSEA. This CDR3 is CSVDRANTGELFF. In DNA form, the CDR3 reads TGCAGCGTTGACAGGGCGAACACCGGGGAGCTGTTTTTT.

The chain carries TRBV7-8 and TRBJ2-7; 10 bases agree with TRBD1. Losses at the gene ends were 5 bases for V and 0 bases for J; bases not matched to a gene: 7. This CDR3 is 16 amino acids long. CDR1 is SGHVS, CDR2 FQNEAQ, per germline. DNA of the CDR3: TGTGCCAGCAGCGCAGGGACAGGGGACAGCTCCTACGAGCAGTACTTC. This codes for CASSAGTGDSSYEQYF. The variable domain in full, with the rest retrieved from reference TRBV7-8 and TRBJ2-7, is GAGVSQSPRYKVAKRGQDVALRCDPISGHVSLFWYQQALGQGPEFLTYFQNEAQLDKSGLPSDRFFAERPEGSVSTLKIQRTQQEDSAVYLCASSAGTGDSSYEQYFGPGTRLTVT.

The chain employs TRBV7-3 and TRBJ2-3, with 8 bases lining up with TRBD2. Losses at the gene ends were 4 bases for V and 3 bases for J; bases not matched to a gene: 3. Germline lookup yields CDR1 SGHTA and CDR2 FQGTGA. CDR3 length equals 14 residues. This CDR3 reads CASSSSSGTDTQYF. As DNA, the CDR3 is TGTGCCAGCAGCTCCTCTAGCGGGACAGATACGCAGTATTTT.

The genes are TRBV25-1 and TRBJ1-4; possibly TRBD1 for D (5 bases). The CDR3 is 15 amino acids. The V gene's germline CDR1 is MGHDK and CDR2 SYGVNS. Between the trimmed V and J ends, which lost 1 base and 8 bases, there was a span of 14 bases. CDR3 in amino acids: CASSESGGVGEKLFF. The DNA for the CDR3 is TGTGCCAGCAGTGAATCGGGGGGGGTCGGGGAAAAACTGTTTTTT.

The rearrangement joins TRBV4-3 to TRBJ2-5, with a tentative D call TRBD2 (6 bases). Trimming took off 0 bases at V and 4 bases at J, with 15 bases between the two ends. This CDR3 region has 16 residues. CDR1 LGHNA and CDR2 YSLEER come from the germline V gene. The CDR3 region has the DNA TGCGCCAGCAGCCAAGATGGAGGGAGAAGTGGAGAGACCCAGTACTTC. This sequence encodes CASSQDGGRSGETQYF.

This chain links TRBV2 with TRBJ1-1, with TRBD1 matching 8 bases. This CDR3 spans 15 amino acids. The junction had 8 bases not matched to a gene; V was cut back by 6 bases and J by 2 bases. Per germline, CDR1 SNHLY and CDR2 FYNNEI. This CDR3 is CASRIQGAENTEAFF. The CDR3, as DNA: TGTGCCAGCAGGATTCAGGGGGCAGAAAACACTGAAGCTTTCTTT.

The chain has TRBV6-2 or TRBV6-3 and TRBJ2-7, with D hard to call. Deletions cut 2 bases from V and 0 bases from J, with 17 bases between. The CDR3 runs to 17 residues. CDR1 MNHEY and CDR2 SVGEGT come from the germline V gene. The CDR3 spells CASSYEVLAANSYEQYF. The CDR3 DNA is TGTGCCAGCAGTTACGAGGTCTTGGCAGCCAACTCCTACGAGCAGTACTTC.

The chain carries TRBV18 and TRBJ2-1, with TRBD2 matching 15 bases. The CDR3 spans 16 residues. The trim removed 4 bases at V and 8 bases at J, leaving 6 bases unmatched. The germline CDR1 and CDR2 sequences are KGHSH and LQKENI. The CDR3 sequence is CASSLGLAGGPDEQFF. The CDR3, as DNA: TGTGCCAGCTCACTAGGACTAGCGGGAGGGCCGGATGAGCAGTTCTTC.

This clone was observed a few times. The sample contains more than one DNA sequence encoding this CDR3. The chain joins TRBV28 to TRBJ2-1; 9 bases line up with TRBD2. The CDR3 runs 16 residues. Germline assignment: CDR1 MDHEN and CDR2 SYDVKM. After removal of 6 bases from V and 0 bases from J, the junction contained 6 bases not matched to a gene. CDR3 in DNA: TGTGCCAGCAGCCCCCTAGCGGGAAGCTCCTACAATGAGCAGTTCTTC. Amino acids: CASSPLAGSSYNEQFF.

This chain joins TRBV30 and TRBJ2-1; 9 bases match TRBD2. Unmatched junction bases numbered 8, after V lost 2 bases and J lost 6 bases. The CDR3 has 15 amino acids. The V gene's germline CDR1 is GTSNPN and CDR2 SVGIG (reference sequence). The CDR3 bases are TGTGCCTGGAGTAGGGGTTTAGCGGGAGTCAATGAGCAGTTCTTC. This codes for CAWSRGLAGVNEQFF.

The chain has TRBV9 and TRBJ1-3; the D gene is possibly TRBD1 (6 bases). V was cut by 0 bases and J by 4 bases, with 8 bases left in between. Germline V gives CDR1 SGDLS, CDR2 YYNGEE. CDR3 length equals 14 residues. CDR3 nucleotide sequence: TGTGCCAGCAGCGTAGGGGGGCCCGGAAACACCATATATTTT. Its protein is CASSVGGPGNTIYF.

The chain couples TRBV6-2 or TRBV6-3 to TRBJ1-2; D remains ambiguous. Looked up from germline, CDR1 is MNHEY and CDR2 is SVGEGT. Trimming took off 2 bases at V and 0 bases at J, with 13 bases between the two ends. There are 16 residues in the CDR3. CDR3 loop: CASSYSYVGSNYGYTF. The CDR3, as DNA: TGTGCCAGCAGTTACAGTTACGTCGGGTCTAACTATGGCTACACCTTC.

The rearrangement links TRBV5-6 to TRBJ1-2, with TRBD1 identical over 9 bases. V was pared by 4 bases and J by 0 bases, with 10 bases of the junction left unmatched. This CDR3 has 17 amino acids. Germline loops: CDR1 SGHDT, CDR2 YYEEEE. CDR3 DNA sequence: TGTGCCAGCAGCCCTCCGGGACAGGGAATGACTAACTATGGCTACACCTTC. Translated, it gives CASSPPGQGMTNYGYTF. Full variable domain (rest looked up from reference TRBV5-6 and TRBJ1-2): DAGVTQSPTHLIKTRGQQVTLRCSPKSGHDTVSWYQQALGQGPQFIFQYYEEEERQRGNFPDRFSGHQFPNYSSELNVNALLLGDSALYLCASSPPGQGMTNYGYTFGSGTRLTVV.

With regard to this clone: Germline is not matched at one junction end, which may reflect a read error. The CDR3 bases are TGTGCTAGCAGCTTAGGGCAGAATCAGCCCCAGCATTTT. The encoded protein is CASSLGQNQPQHF. This chain joins TRBV7-7 and TRBJ1-5; D gene ambiguous. CDR3 length equals 13 residues. Germline values: CDR1 SSHAT, CDR2 FNYEAQ (reference sequence).

This clone was seen more than once but under ten times. J is TRBJ2-4 and V is TRBV24-1, with 9 bases aligning to TRBD1. Germline V CDR1 and CDR2: KGHDR, SFDVKD. The CDR3 runs to 14 residues. With V trimmed by 4 bases and J by 10 bases, 7 bases remained unmatched. Here the CDR3 reads CATSESWDRAIQYF. The CDR3 bases are TGTGCCACCAGTGAATCCTGGGACAGGGCGATTCAGTACTTC.

The V gene is TRBV28, the J gene TRBJ2-7, with TRBD2 identical over 8 bases. V gave up 2 bases and J gave up 0 bases; unmatched junction bases: 3. From germline, CDR1 is MDHEN and CDR2 SYDVKM. This CDR3 is 15 amino acids long. CDR3 nucleotide sequence: TGTGCCAGCAGTTTACAAGCGGGAGTCTCCTACGAGCAGTACTTC. Amino acid sequence: CASSLQAGVSYEQYF.

The rearrangement links TRBV28 to TRBJ1-3, with D hard to call. In germline, CDR1 is MDHEN, CDR2 SYDVKM. Trimming cost V 2 bases and J 4 bases, with 9 bases left between them. CDR3 length: 14 amino acids. The CDR3 loop is CASSLVTRGNTIYF. The CDR3 coding sequence is TGTGCCAGCAGTTTAGTAACACGAGGAAACACCATATATTTT.